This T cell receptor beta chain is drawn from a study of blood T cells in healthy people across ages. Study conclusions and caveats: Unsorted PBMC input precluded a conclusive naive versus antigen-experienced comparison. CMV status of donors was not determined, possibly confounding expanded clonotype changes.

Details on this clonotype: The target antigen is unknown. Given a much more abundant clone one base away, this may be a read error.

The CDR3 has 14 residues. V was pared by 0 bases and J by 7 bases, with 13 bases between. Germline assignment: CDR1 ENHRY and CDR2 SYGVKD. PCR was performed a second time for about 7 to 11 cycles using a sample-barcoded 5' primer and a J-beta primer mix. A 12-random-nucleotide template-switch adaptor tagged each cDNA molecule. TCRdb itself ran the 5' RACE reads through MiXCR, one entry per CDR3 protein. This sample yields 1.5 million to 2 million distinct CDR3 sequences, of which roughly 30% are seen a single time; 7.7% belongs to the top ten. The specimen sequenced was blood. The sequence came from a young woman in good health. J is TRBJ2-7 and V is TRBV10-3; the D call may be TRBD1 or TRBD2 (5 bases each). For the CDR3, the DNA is TGTGCCATCAGTGAGTCGACAGTGGAGGATGAGCAGTACTTC. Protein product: CAISESTVEDEQYF.